Listed below are T cell receptor beta chains from one sample, sequenced in a study of beta chain features in type 1 diabetes. Assay used: immunoSEQ multiplex PCR; TCRdb lists only in-frame clones, some missing. The sample consists of approximately 730,000 clones, around an eighth of them appearing once. Material: naive CD4+ T cells from blood. These receptor sequences come from a man younger than 35 with type 1 diabetes. Each CDR3 is given with its conserved first and last residue. D genes are given only for firm matches. Some rows have no size entry. The others give once, few or many, or a class for an expanded clone.

TRBV2,.,.,TRBJ1-5,TGTGCCAGCAGTGGGGGAGGCAATCAGCCCCAGCATTTT,CASSGGGNQPQHF
TRBV6-1,.,.,TRBJ1-6,TGTGCCAGCAGTCCACCGGTACAGTCACCCCTCCACTTT,CASSPPVQSPLHF
TRBV4-1,few,TRBD1,TRBJ2-7,TGCGCCAGCAGCCCTCCGACAGGGGGCTCCTACGAGCAGTACTTC,CASSPPTGGSYEQYF
TRBV29-1,few,.,TRBJ2-6,TGCAGCGTTGAAGGTACGGAGGAAGTCCTGACTTTC,CSVEGTEEVLTF
TRBV28,.,.,TRBJ1-2,TGTGCCAGCACCCCCAGGGAGGTGGGCTACACCTTC,CASTPREVGYTF
TRBV14,.,.,TRBJ1-2,TGTGCCAGCAGCCTCCCTGGAGGGTATGGCTACACCTTC,CASSLPGGYGYTF
TRBV6-1,few,TRBD1,TRBJ1-2,TGTGCCAGCAGTGCCGGGACAGCCAACTATGGCTACACCTTC,CASSAGTANYGYTF
TRBV6-5,few,.,TRBJ1-3,TGTGCCAGCAGCCGGACTCCCGGCTCTGGAAACACCATATATTTT,CASSRTPGSGNTIYF
TRBV13,few,.,TRBJ2-7,TGTGCCAGCAGCCTCACGGGGTGGGACTCAGGAGCTGGCTACGAGCAGTACTTC,CASSLTGWDSGAGYEQYF
TRBV5-1,few,TRBD1,TRBJ1-3,TGCGCCAGCAGCGAGGGACAGGGGATCGGAAACACCATATATTTT,CASSEGQGIGNTIYF
TRBV7-9,few,TRBD1,TRBJ1-5,TGTGCCAGCAGCCCGACAGGGGGTCAGCCCCAGCATTTT,CASSPTGGQPQHF
TRBV7-2,.,TRBD2,TRBJ2-3,TGTGCCAGCAGCTTGAGCGGGGGGCACACAGATACGCAGTATTTT,CASSLSGGHTDTQYF
TRBV6-5,.,.,TRBJ2-5,TGTGCCAGCAGTTCCCTTGGGGCGGAGACCCAGTACTTC,CASSSLGAETQYF
TRBV15,.,.,TRBJ2-1,TGTGCCACCAGGGGGGGAGGGGGTCACAATGAGCAGTTCTTC,CATRGGGGHNEQFF
TRBV29-1,.,TRBD1,TRBJ2-7,TGCAGCGTCGATCCGGGACAGGGGTCCTACGAGCAGTACTTC,CSVDPGQGSYEQYF
TRBV2,.,.,TRBJ1-2,TGTGCCAGCAGTGAGGTGATGAATGGCTACACCTTC,CASSEVMNGYTF
TRBV2,few,TRBD1,TRBJ1-4,TGTGCCAGCAGTGAACAGGGGGCTTATGAAAAACTGTTTTTT,CASSEQGAYEKLFF
TRBV6-1,.,.,TRBJ2-5,TGTGCCAGCAGTGAAGGAACAGGGCAAGAGACCCAGTACTTC,CASSEGTGQETQYF
TRBV4-1,many,TRBD1,TRBJ2-1,TGCGCCAGCAGCCAAGTAGGGAGACAGGGGGCGGATGAGCAGTTCTTC,CASSQVGRQGADEQFF
TRBV30,.,TRBD2,TRBJ2-5,TGTGCCTGGAGTGTATGGCGGACTAGCGGGGGAGTGAAGGAGACCCAGTACTTC,CAWSVWRTSGGVKETQYF
TRBV6-6,few,.,TRBJ1-2,TGTGCCAGCAGCGCCGGGACGGACTATGGCTACACCTTC,CASSAGTDYGYTF
TRBV19,.,.,TRBJ1-5,TGTGCCAGTGTTGGGCCAGGGGACCAGCCCCAGCATTTT,CASVGPGDQPQHF
TRBV30,few,TRBD1,TRBJ1-6,TGTGCCTGGAGTACGCAGGGGGGCTCACCCCTCCACTTT,CAWSTQGGSPLHF
TRBV10-3,few,.,TRBJ2-3,TGTGCCATCACTGAGGGGGACACAGATACGCAGTATTTT,CAITEGDTDTQYF
TRBV6-5,.,.,TRBJ1-2,TGTGCCAGCAGTTACTCAAGACAGTTTTATGGCTACACCTTC,CASSYSRQFYGYTF
TRBV6-1,few,.,TRBJ1-2,TGTGCCAGCAGAACCGGGAGTGCCGACTATGGCTACACCTTC,CASRTGSADYGYTF
TRBV5-1,.,.,TRBJ2-1,TGCGCCAGCAGCTCCCCAGGGGAGACGAACAATGAGCAGTTCTTC,CASSSPGETNNEQFF
TRBV18,few,.,TRBJ2-5,TGTGCCAGCTCCCAACAAGAGACCCAGTACTTC,CASSQQETQYF
TRBV7-2,.,.,TRBJ2-3,TGTGCCAGCAGCTTAGGAGTAGCTGCAGATACGCAGTATTTT,CASSLGVAADTQYF
TRBV2,few,.,TRBJ2-7,TGTGCCAGCAGGGGGGACTCCTACGAGCAGTACTTC,CASRGDSYEQYF
TRBV10-3,.,TRBD2,TRBJ2-3,TGTGCCATCAGCCGACTAGCGGGCACAGATACGCAGTATTTT,CAISRLAGTDTQYF
TRBV29-1,few,.,TRBJ2-2,TGCAGCGTTGGTCGCGGTCTAGTGGACACCGGGGAGCTGTTTTTT,CSVGRGLVDTGELFF
TRBV9,.,TRBD2,TRBJ2-7,TGTGCCAGCAGCGTAGATCCTAGCGGGTACGAGCAGTACTTC,CASSVDPSGYEQYF
TRBV28,few,.,TRBJ1-5,TGTGCCAGCAGAGATGCCCCTCAGCCCCAGCATTTT,CASRDAPQPQHF
TRBV11-3,.,TRBD1,TRBJ1-1,TGTGCCAGCAGCTTCAGGACAGGCGCCAACACTGAAGCTTTCTTT,CASSFRTGANTEAFF
TRBV7-2,.,.,TRBJ2-2,TGTGCCAGCAGCTTAGTATCAGGGAAAGCCGGGGAGCTGTTTTTT,CASSLVSGKAGELFF
TRBV10-3,.,.,TRBJ2-5,TGTGCCATCAGTGGTACCGGAGAGACCCAGTACTTC,CAISGTGETQYF
TRBV27,.,.,TRBJ1-4,TGTGCCAGCATTCGCCAGTGGTCCGCTAATGAAAAACTGTTTTTT,CASIRQWSANEKLFF
TRBV11-2,.,.,TRBJ2-5,TGTGCCAGCAGCTCCGGGGGTGGAGAGACCCAGTACTTC,CASSSGGGETQYF
TRBV4-1,.,TRBD1,TRBJ1-1,TGCGCCAGCAGCCAATTCCCTTCAGGGGGGAGGAGCACTGAAGCTTTCTTT,CASSQFPSGGRSTEAFF
TRBV6-5,.,.,TRBJ2-7,TGTGCCAGCAGTTACTCCGGGGAGGAATACACCTACGAGCAGTACTTC,CASSYSGEEYTYEQYF
TRBV29-1,.,TRBD2,TRBJ2-1,TGCAGCGTCCAGCGGGGGGCCTTGTACAATGAGCAGTTCTTC,CSVQRGALYNEQFF
TRBV29-1,.,.,TRBJ1-2,TGCAGCGTCGCGGCCTTGGGGGGAGGTAACTATGGCTACACCTTC,CSVAALGGGNYGYTF
TRBV28,.,TRBD1,TRBJ2-3,TGTGCCAGCAGCCCATTGGACAGGGACACAGATACGCAGTATTTT,CASSPLDRDTDTQYF
TRBV7-8,.,.,TRBJ2-5,TGTGCCAGCAGCCCCCGGGTCTCCAAACGCGGGGAGACCCAGTACTTC,CASSPRVSKRGETQYF
TRBV5-6,few,TRBD1,TRBJ2-3,TGTGCCAGCAGCTTCTCAGGGGGTAATACGCAGTATTTT,CASSFSGGNTQYF
TRBV18,few,TRBD1,TRBJ2-1,TGTGCCAGCTCACCAACAGGGGGCAAGTTCTTC,CASSPTGGKFF
TRBV7-9,.,.,TRBJ1-5,TGTGCCAGCAGCCCCCAGATTAGCAATCAGCCCCAGCATTTT,CASSPQISNQPQHF
TRBV11-2,.,.,TRBJ2-7,TGTGCCAGCAGCTTAATGGGCGGCACCTACGAGCAGTACTTC,CASSLMGGTYEQYF
TRBV30,.,.,TRBJ1-6,TGTGCCTGGAGTGGAGGACTTACGAGCTCCTATAATTCACCCCTCCACTTT,CAWSGGLTSSYNSPLHF
TRBV25-1,.,.,TRBJ1-1,TGTGCCAGCAGTGACAGAGAATGGAACACTGAAGCTTTCTTT,CASSDREWNTEAFF
TRBV4-2,.,.,TRBJ1-1,TGTGCCAGCAGCCAAGATAAGGGGAGGGACACTGAAGCTTTCTTT,CASSQDKGRDTEAFF
TRBV5-1,.,TRBD2,TRBJ2-1,TGCGCCAGCAGCTCGGGACTATTATACAATGAGCAGTTCTTC,CASSSGLLYNEQFF
TRBV2,.,TRBD2,TRBJ2-5,TGTGCCAGCGCGGGGGGAGAGACCCAGTACTTC,CASAGGETQYF
TRBV30,few,TRBD1,TRBJ1-5,TGTGCCTGGAGTGAGGCAGGGGGCTTTAGCAATCAGCCCCAGCATTTT,CAWSEAGGFSNQPQHF
TRBV7-8,.,.,TRBJ2-5,TGTGCCAGCAGCTCTTCCGCGGTAAAAGAGACCCAGTACTTC,CASSSSAVKETQYF
TRBV30,.,.,TRBJ1-4,TGTGCCTGGAGCCGTAATGAAAAACTGTTTTTT,CAWSRNEKLFF
TRBV6-5,few,.,TRBJ2-6,TGTGCCAGCAGTCGGGGCCCCTCTGGGGCCAACGTCCTGACTTTC,CASSRGPSGANVLTF
TRBV27,.,.,TRBJ1-5,TGTGCCAGCAGTTTATTGTCGGGGTTAAATCAGCCCCAGCATTTT,CASSLLSGLNQPQHF